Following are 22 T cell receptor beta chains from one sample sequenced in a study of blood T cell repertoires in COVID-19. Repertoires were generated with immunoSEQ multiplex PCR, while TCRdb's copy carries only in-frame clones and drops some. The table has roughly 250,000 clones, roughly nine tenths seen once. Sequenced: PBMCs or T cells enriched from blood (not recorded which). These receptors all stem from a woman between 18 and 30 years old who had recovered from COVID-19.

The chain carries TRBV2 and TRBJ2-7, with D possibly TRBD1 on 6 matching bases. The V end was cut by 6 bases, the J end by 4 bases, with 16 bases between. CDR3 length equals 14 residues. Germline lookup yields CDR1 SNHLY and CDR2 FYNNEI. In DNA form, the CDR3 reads TGTGCCAGCAGGTTTCCCGGGACACAATACGAGCAGTACTTC. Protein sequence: CASRFPGTQYEQYF.

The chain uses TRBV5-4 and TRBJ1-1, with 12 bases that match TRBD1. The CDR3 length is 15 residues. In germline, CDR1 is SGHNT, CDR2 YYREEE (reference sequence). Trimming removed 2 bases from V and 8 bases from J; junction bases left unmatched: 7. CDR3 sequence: CASSLGGTGGAEAFF. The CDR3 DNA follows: TGTGCCAGCAGCTTAGGTGGGACAGGGGGCGCCGAAGCTTTCTTT.

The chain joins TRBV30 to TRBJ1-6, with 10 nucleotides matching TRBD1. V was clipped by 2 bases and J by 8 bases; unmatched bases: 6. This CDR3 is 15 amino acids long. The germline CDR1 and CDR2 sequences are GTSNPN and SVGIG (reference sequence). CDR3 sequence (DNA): TGTGCCTGGAGTTCTACCGGGACAGGGGATTCACCCCTCCACTTT. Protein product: CAWSSTGTGDSPLHF.

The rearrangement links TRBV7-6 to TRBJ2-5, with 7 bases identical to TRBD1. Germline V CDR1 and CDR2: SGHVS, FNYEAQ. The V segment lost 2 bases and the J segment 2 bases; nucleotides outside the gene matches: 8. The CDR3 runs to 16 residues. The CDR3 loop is CASSLMPWDRQETQYF. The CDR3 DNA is TGTGCCAGCAGCTTAATGCCCTGGGACAGACAAGAGACCCAGTACTTC.

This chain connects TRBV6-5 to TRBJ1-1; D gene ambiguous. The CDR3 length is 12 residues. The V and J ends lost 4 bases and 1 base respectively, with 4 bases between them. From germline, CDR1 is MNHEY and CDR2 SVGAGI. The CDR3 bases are TGTGCCAGCAGTTCGGGGAACACTGAAGCTTTCTTT. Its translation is CASSSGNTEAFF.

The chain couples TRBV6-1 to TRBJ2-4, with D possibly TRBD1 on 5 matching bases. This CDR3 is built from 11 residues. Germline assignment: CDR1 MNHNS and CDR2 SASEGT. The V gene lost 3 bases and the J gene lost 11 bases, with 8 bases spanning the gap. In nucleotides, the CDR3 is TGTGCCAGCAGTGAGCCAGGGTTTCAGTACTTC. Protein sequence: CASSEPGFQYF.

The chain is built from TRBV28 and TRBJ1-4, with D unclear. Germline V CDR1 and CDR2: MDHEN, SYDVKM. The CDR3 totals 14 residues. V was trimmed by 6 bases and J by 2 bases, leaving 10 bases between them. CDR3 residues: CASSLLATNEKLFF. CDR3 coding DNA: TGTGCCAGCAGCCTCTTAGCGACTAATGAAAAACTGTTTTTT.

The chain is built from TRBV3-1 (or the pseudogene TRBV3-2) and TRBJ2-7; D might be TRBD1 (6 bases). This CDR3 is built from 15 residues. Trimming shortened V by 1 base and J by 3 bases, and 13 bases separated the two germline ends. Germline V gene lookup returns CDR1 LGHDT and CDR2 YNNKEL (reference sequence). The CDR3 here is CASSQGRQAIYEQYF. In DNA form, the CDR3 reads TGTGCCAGCAGCCAAGGCCGACAGGCTATCTACGAGCAGTACTTC.

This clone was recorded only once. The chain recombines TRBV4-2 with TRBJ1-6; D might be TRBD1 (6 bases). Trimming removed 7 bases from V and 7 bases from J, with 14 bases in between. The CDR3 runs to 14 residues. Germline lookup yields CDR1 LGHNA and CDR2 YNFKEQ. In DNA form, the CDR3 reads TGTGCCAGCACCACGGGACACAACAATTCACCCCTCCACTTT. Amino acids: CASTTGHNNSPLHF.

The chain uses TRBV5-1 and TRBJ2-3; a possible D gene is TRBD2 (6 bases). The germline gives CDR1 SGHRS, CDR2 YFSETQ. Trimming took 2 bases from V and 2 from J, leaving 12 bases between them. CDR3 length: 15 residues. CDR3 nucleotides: TGCGCCAGCAGCTTCTCCGGGACTGTCACAGATACGCAGTATTTT. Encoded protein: CASSFSGTVTDTQYF.

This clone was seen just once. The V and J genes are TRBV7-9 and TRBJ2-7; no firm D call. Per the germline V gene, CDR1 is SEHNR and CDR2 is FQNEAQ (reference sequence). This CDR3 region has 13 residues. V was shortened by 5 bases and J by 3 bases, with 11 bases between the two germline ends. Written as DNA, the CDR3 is TGTGCCAGCAGCCTAGACACCGACTACGAGCAGTACTTC. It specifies CASSLDTDYEQYF.

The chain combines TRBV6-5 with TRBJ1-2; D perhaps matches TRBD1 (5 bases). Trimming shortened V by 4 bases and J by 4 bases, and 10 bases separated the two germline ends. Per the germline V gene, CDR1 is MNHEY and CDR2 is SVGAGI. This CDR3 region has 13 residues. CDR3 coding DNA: TGTGCCAGCAGTTCCAGGGATGGCTATGGCTACACCTTC. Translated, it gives CASSSRDGYGYTF.

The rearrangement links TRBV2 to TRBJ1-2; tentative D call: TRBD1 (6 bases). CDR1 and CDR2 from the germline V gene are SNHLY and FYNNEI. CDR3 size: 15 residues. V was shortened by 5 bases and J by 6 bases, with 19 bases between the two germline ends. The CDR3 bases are TGTGCCAGCAGTACCGGACCAGGGGCCCGAGATGGCTACACCTTC. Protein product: CASSTGPGARDGYTF.

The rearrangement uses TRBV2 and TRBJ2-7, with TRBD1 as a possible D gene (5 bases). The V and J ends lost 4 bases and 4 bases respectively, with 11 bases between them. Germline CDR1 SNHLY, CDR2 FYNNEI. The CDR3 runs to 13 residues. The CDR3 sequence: CASSGTPRYEQYF. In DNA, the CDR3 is TGTGCCAGCAGTGGGACACCCCGGTACGAGCAGTACTTC.

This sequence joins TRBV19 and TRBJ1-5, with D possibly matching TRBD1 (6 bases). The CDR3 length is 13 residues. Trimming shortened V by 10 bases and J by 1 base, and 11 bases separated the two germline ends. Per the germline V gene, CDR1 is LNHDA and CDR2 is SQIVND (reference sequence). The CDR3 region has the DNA TGTGCCACCGCAGGGGCAAGCAATCAGCCCCAGCATTTT. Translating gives CATAGASNQPQHF.

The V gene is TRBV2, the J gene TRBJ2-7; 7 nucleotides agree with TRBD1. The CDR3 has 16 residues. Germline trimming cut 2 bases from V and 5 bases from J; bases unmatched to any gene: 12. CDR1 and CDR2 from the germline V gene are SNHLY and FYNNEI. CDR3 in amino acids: CASSESQQGPANEQYF. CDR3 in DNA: TGTGCCAGCAGTGAATCCCAACAGGGGCCAGCTAACGAGCAGTACTTC.

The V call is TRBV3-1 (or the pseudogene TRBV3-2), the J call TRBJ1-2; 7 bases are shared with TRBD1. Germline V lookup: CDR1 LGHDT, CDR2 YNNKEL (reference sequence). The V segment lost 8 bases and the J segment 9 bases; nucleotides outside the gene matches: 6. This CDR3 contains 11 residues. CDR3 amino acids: CASWTGDRYTF. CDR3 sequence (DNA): TGTGCCAGCTGGACAGGCGACCGCTACACCTTC.

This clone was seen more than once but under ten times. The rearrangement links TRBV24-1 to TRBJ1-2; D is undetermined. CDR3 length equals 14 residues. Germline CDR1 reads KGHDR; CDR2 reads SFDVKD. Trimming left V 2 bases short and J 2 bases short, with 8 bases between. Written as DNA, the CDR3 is TGTGCCACCAGTGATTCGGCAGCGAACTATGGCTACACCTTC. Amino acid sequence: CATSDSAANYGYTF.

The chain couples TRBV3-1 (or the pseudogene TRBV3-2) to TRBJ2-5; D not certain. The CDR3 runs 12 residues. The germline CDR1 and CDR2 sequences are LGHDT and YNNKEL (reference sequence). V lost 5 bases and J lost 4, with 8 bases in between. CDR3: CASSLSPETQYF. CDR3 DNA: TGTGCCAGCAGCTTATCCCCAGAGACCCAGTACTTC.

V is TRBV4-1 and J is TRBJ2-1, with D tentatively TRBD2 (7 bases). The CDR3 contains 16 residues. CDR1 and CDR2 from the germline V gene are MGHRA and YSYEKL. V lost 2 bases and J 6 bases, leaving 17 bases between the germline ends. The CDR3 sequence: CASSQKGGLWGNEQFF. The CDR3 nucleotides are TGCGCCAGCAGCCAAAAGGGGGGGCTTTGGGGCAATGAGCAGTTCTTC.

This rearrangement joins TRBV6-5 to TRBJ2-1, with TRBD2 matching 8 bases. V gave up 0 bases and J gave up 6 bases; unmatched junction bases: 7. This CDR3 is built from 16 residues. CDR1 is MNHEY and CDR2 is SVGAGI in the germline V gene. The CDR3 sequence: CASSYSTGGLSNEQFF. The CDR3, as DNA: TGTGCCAGCAGTTACTCCACGGGGGGGCTTTCCAATGAGCAGTTCTTC.

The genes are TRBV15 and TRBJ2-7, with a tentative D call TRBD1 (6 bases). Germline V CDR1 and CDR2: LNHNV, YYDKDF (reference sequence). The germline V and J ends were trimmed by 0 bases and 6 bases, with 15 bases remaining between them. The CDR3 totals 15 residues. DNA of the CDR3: TGTGCCACCAGCAGAGATACAGGGTTGATTGCCGAGCAGTACTTC. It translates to CATSRDTGLIAEQYF.